Below, one T cell receptor (beta chain) is given with its context. Methods used by the authors: Amplification from reference gene primers served as the basis for estimated nucleated cell counts. Method: immunoSEQ multiplex PCR; TCRdb's copy keeps in-frame clones and lacks some. V, J and clone size derive from that table, while D and trimming were established from the DNA sequence. The sample comprises approximately 200,000 clones, around 85% of which are singletons, and around 20% rests with the top ten. Cohorts were assigned according to the clinical history that participants reported. Two negative PCRs, clearance, or symptom resolution were required of recovered Cohort 3 donors. The source of the sample is a study of blood T cell repertoires in COVID-19. Background on the study: Samples of COVID-19 (acute and convalescent) were obtained from the United States, Italy and Spain.

The germline V and J ends were trimmed by 3 bases and 2 bases, with 8 bases remaining between them. Germline V gene lookup returns CDR1 LNHNV and CDR2 YYDKDF (reference sequence). The CDR3 has 15 residues. What was sequenced was PBMCs or T cells enriched from blood (not recorded which). The sequence was collected from a man between 35 and 55 years old who had recovered from COVID-19. The rearrangement uses TRBV15 and TRBJ2-6; tentative D call: TRBD2 (5 bases). CDR3 residues: CATSRDGAGANVLTF. CDR3 bases: TGTGCCACCAGCAGGGACGGGGCTGGGGCCAACGTCCTGACTTTC.